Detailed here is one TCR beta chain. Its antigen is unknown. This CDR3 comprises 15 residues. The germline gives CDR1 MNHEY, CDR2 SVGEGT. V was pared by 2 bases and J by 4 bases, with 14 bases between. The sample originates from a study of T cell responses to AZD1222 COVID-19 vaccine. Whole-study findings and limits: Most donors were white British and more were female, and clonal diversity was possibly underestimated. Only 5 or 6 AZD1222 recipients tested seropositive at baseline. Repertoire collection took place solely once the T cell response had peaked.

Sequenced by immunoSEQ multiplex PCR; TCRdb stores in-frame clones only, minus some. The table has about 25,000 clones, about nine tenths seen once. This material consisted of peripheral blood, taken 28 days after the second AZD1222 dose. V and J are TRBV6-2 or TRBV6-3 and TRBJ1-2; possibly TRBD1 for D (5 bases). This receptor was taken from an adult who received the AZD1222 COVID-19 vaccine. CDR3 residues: CASSYTGEGSYGYTF. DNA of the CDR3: TGTGCCAGCAGTTACACAGGAGAAGGAAGCTATGGCTACACCTTC.